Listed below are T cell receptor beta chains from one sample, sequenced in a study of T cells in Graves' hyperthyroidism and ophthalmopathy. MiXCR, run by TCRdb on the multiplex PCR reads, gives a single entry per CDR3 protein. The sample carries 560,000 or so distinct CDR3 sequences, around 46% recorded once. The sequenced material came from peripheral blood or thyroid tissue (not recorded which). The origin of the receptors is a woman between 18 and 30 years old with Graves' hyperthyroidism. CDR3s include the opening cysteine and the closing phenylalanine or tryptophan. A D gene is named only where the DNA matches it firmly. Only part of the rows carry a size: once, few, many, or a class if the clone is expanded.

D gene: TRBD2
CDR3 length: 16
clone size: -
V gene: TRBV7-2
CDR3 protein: CASSLGSGTRTDTQYF

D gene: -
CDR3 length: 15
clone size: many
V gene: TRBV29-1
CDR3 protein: CSVDGLREANTEAFF

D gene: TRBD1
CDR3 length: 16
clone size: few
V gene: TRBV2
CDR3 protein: CASSLKDRLPNYGYTF

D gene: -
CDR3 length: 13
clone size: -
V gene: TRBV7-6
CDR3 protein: CASSFSNSHEQYF

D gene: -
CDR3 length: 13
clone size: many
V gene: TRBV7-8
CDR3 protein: CASSLGGIGGYTF

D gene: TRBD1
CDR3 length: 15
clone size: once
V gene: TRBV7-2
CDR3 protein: CASSLVDRGLEGYTF

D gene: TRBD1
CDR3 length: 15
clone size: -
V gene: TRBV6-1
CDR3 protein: CASSKTGGRHQPQHF

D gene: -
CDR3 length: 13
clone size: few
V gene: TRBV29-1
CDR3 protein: CSVEDLVGNEQYF

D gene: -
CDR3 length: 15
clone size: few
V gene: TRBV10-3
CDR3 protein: CASGSGGLRNYGYTF

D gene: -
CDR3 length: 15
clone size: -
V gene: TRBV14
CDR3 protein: CASSQIDYLVGELFF

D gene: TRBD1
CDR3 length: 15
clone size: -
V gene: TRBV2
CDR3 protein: CASRATGGFQETQYF

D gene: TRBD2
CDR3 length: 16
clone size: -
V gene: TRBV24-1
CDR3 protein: CATSDPAGGGSYEQYF

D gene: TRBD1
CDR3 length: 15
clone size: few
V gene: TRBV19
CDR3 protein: CASSATGRGRVGYTF

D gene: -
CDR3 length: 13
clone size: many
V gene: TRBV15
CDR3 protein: CATSRDLVETQYF

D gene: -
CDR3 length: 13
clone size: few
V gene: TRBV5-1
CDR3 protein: CASSLAGFDEQYF

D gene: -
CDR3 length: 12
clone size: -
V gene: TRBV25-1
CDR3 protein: CASLGGDSPLHF

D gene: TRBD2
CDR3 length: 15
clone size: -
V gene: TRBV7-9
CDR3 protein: CASRGTRSITYEQYF

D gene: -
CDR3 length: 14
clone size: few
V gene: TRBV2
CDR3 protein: CASSKGTQNTEAFF

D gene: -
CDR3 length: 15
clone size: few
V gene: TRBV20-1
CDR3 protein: CSASNRVNPNTEAFF

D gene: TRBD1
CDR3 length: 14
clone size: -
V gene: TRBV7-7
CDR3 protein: CASSFDREAETQYF

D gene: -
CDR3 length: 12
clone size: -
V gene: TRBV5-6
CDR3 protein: CASSLDRVEAFF

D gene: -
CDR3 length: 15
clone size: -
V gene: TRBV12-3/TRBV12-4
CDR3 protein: CASSGREEWTGELFF

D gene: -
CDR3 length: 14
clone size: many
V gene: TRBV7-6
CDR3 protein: CASRSGGINEKLFF

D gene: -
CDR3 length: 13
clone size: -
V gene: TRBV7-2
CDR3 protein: CASAPGNQETQYF

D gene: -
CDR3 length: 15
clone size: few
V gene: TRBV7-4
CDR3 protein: CASSPMDQNTGELFF

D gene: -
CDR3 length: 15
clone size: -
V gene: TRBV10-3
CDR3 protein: CASREDGNSNQPQHF

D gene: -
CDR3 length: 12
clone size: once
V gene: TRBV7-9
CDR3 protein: CAWSVLGYGYTF

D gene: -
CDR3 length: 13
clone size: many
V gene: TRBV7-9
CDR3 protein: CASSLAGDSPLHF

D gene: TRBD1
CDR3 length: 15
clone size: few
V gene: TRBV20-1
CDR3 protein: CSATKTGRGLHGYTF